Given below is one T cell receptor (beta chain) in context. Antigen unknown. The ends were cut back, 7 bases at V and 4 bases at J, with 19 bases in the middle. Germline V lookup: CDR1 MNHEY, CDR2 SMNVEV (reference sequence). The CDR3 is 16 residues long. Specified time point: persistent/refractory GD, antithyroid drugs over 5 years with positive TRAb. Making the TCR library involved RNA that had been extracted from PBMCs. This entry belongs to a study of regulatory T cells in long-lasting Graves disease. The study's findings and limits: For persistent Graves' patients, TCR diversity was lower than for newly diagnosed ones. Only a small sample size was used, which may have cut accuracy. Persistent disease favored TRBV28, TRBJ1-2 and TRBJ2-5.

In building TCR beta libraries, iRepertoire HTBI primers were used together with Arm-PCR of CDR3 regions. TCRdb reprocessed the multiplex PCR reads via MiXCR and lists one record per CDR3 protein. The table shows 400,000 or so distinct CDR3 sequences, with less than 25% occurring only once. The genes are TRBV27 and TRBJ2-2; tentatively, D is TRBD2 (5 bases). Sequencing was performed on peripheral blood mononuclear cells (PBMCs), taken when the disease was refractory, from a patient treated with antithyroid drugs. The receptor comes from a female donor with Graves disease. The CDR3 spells CASKLGPGPSTGELFF. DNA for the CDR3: TGTGCCAGCAAACTAGGGCCGGGCCCGAGCACCGGGGAGCTGTTTTTT.